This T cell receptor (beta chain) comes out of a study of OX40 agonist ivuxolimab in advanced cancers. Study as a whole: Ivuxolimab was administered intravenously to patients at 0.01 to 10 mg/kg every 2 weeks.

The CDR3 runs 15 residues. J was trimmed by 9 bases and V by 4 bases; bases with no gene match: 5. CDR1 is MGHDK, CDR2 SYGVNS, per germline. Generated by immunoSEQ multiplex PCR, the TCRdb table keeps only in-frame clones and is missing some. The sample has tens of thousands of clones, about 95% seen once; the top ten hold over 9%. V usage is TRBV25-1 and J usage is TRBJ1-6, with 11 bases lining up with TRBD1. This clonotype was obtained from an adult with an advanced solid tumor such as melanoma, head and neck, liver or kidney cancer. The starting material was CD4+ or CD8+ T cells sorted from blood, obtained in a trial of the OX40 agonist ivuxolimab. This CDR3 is CASSGTGGWISPLHF. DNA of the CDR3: TGTGCCAGCAGTGGGACAGGGGGCTGGATTTCACCCCTCCACTTT. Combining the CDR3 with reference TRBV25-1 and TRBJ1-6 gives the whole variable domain EADIYQTPRYLVIGTGKKITLECSQTMGHDKMYWYQQDPGMELHLIHYSYGVNSTEKGDLSSESTVSRIRTEHFPLTLESARPSHTSQYLCASSGTGGWISPLHFGNGTRLTVT.